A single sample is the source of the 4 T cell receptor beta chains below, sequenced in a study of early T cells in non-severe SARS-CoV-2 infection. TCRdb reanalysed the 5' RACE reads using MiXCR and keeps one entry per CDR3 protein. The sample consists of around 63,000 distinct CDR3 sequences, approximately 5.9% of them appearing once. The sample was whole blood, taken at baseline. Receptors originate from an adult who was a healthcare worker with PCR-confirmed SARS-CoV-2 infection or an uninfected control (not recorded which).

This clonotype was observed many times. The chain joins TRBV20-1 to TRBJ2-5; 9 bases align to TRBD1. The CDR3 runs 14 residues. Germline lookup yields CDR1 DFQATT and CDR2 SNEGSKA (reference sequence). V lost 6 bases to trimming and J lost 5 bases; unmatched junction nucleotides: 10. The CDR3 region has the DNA TGCAGTGCCCGGGACAGGGTGCGAATTGAGACCCAGTACTTC. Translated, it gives CSARDRVRIETQYF.

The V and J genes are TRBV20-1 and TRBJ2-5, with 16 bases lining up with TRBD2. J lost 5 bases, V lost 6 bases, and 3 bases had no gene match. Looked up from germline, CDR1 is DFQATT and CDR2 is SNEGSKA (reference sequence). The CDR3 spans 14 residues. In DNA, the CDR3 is TGCAGTGCGGGACTAGCGGGAGGGCAGGAGACCCAGTACTTC. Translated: CSAGLAGGQETQYF.

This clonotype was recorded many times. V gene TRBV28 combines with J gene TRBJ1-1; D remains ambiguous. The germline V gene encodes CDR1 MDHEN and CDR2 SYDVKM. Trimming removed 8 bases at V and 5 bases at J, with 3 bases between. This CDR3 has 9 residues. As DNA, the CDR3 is TGTGCCAGCGGGACTGAAGCTTTCTTT. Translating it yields CASGTEAFF. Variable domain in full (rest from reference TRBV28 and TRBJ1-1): DVKVTQSSRYLVKRTGEKVFLECVQDMDHENMFWYRQDPGLGLRLIYFSYDVKMKEKGDIPEGYSVSREKKERFSLILESASTNQTSMYLCASGTEAFFGQGTRLTVV.

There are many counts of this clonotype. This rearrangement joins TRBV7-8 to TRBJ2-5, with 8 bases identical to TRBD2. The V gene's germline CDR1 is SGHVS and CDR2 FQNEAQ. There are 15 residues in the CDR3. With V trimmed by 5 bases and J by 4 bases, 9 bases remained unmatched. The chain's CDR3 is CASSLGGAGVETQYF. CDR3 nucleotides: TGTGCCAGCAGCCTAGGAGGAGCGGGAGTAGAGACCCAGTACTTC.